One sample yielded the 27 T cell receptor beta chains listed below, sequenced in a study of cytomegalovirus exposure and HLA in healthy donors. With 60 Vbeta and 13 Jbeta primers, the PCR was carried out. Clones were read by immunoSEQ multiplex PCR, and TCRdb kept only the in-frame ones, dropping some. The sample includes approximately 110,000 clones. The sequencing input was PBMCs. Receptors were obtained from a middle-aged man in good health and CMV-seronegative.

CDR3 amino acids: CASSLWRLADTDTQYF. The CDR3 DNA sequence: TGTGCCAGCAGCTTATGGAGACTAGCGGATACAGATACGCAGTATTTT. V and J are TRBV11-2 and TRBJ2-3; the match to TRBD2 covers 9 bases. The CDR3 is 16 residues long. Trimming at V came to 2 bases and at J to 3 bases, leaving 6 bases not matched to a gene. Germline V gene lookup returns CDR1 SGHAT and CDR2 FQNNGV.

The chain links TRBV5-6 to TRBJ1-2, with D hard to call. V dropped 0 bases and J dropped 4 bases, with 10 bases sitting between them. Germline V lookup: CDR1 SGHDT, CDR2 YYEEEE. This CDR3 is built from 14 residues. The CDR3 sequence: CASSLDRSSYGYTF. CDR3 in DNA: TGTGCCAGCAGCTTGGATAGGTCTAGCTATGGCTACACCTTC. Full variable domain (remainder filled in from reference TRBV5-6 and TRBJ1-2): DAGVTQSPTHLIKTRGQQVTLRCSPKSGHDTVSWYQQALGQGPQFIFQYYEEEERQRGNFPDRFSGHQFPNYSSELNVNALLLGDSALYLCASSLDRSSYGYTFGSGTRLTVV.

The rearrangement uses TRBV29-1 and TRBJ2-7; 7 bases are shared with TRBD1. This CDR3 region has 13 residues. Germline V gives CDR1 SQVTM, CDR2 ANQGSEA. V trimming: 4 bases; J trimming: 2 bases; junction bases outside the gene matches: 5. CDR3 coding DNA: TGCAGCGTTGCCAGGGACAGAACCTACGAGCAGTACTTC. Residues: CSVARDRTYEQYF.

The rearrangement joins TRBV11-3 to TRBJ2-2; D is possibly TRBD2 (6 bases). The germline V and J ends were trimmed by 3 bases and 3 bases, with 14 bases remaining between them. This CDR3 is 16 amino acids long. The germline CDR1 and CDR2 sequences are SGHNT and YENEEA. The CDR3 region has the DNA TGTGCCAGCAGCTTTGGGGGGAGTCGGGACACCGGGGAGCTGTTTTTT. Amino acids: CASSFGGSRDTGELFF. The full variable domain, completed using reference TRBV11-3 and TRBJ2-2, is EAGVVQSPRYKIIEKKQPVAFWCNPISGHNTLYWYLQNLGQGPELLIRYENEEAVDDSQLPKDRFSAERLKGVDSTLKIQPAELGDSAVYLCASSFGGSRDTGELFFGEGSRLTVL.

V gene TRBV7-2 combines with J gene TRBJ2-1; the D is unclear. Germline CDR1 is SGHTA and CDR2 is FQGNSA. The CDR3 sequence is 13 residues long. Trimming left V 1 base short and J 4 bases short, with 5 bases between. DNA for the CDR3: TGTGCCAGCAGCTTAGACTCTTACAATGAGCAGTTCTTC. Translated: CASSLDSYNEQFF.

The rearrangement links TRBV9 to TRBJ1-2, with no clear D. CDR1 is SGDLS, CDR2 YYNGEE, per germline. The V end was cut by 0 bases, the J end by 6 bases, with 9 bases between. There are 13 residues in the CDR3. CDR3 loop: CASSVGDSNGYTF. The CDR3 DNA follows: TGTGCCAGCAGCGTAGGAGATTCTAATGGCTACACCTTC.

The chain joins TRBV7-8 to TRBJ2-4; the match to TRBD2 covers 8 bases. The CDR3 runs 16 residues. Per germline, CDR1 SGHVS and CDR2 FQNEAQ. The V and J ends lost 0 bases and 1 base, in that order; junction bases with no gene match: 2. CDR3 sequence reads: CASSLAREVAKNIQYF. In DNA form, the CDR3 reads TGTGCCAGCAGCTTAGCGCGGGAGGTGGCCAAAAACATTCAGTACTTC.

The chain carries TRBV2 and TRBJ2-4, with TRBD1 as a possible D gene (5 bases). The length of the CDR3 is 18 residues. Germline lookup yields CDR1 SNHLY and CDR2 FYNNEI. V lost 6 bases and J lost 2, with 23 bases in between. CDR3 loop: CASRGRVSDWGTKNIQYF. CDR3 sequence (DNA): TGTGCCAGCAGGGGCAGGGTATCGGATTGGGGAACCAAAAACATTCAGTACTTC.

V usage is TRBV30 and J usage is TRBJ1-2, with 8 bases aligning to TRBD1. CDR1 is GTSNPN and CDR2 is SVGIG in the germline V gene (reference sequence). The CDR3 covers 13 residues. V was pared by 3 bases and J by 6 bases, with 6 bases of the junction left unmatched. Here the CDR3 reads CAWRQGQDHGYTF. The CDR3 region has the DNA TGTGCCTGGAGACAGGGACAGGACCATGGCTACACCTTC.

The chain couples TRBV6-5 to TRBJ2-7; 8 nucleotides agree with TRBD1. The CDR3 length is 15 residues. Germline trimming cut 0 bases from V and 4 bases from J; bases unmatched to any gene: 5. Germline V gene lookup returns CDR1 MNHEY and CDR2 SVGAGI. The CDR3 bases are TGTGCCAGCAGTTACTCCGGACAGGGAAAATACGAGCAGTACTTC. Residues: CASSYSGQGKYEQYF.

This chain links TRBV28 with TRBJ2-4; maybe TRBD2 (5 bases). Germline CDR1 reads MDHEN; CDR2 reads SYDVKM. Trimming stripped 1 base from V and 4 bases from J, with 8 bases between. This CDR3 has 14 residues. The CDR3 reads CASSLLDFKNIQYF. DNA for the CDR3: TGTGCCAGCAGTTTATTGGACTTTAAAAACATTCAGTACTTC.

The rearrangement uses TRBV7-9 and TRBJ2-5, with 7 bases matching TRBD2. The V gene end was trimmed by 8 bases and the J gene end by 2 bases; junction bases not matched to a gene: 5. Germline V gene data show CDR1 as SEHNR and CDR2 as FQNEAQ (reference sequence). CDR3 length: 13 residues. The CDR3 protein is CASLGAGQETQYF. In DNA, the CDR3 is TGTGCCAGCTTGGGAGCGGGGCAAGAGACCCAGTACTTC. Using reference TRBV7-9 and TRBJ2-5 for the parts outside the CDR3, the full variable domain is DTGVSQNPRHKITKRGQNVTFRCDPISEHNRLYWYRQTLGQGPEFLTYFQNEAQLEKSRLLSDRFSAERPKGSFSTLEIQRTEQGDSAMYLCASLGAGQETQYFGPGTRLLVL.

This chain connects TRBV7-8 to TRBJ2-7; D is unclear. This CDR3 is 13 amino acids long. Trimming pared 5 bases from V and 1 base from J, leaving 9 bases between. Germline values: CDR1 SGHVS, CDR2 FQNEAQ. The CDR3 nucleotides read TGTGCCAGCAGCCGAGACAAATCCTACGAGCAGTACTTC. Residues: CASSRDKSYEQYF. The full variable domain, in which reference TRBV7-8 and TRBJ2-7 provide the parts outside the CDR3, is GAGVSQSPRYKVAKRGQDVALRCDPISGHVSLFWYQQALGQGPEFLTYFQNEAQLDKSGLPSDRFFAERPEGSVSTLKIQRTQQEDSAVYLCASSRDKSYEQYFGPGTRLTVT.

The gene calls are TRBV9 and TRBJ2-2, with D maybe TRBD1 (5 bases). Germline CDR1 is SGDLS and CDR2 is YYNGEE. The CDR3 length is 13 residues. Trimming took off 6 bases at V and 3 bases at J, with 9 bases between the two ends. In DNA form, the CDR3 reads TGTGCCAGCAACCCAGGGTACACCGGGGAGCTGTTTTTT. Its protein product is CASNPGYTGELFF.

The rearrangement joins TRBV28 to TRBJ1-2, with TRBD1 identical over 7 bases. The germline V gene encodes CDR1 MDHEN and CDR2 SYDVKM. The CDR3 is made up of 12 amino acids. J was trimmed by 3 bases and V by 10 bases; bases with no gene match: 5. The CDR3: CAISRGDYGYTF. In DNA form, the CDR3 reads TGTGCCATCAGCAGGGGGGACTATGGCTACACCTTC.

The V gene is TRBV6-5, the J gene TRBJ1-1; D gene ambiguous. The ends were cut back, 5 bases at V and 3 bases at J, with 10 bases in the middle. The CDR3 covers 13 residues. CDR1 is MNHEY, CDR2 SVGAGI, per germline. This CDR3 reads CASSAEVDTEAFF. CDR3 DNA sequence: TGTGCCAGCAGTGCCGAGGTCGACACTGAAGCTTTCTTT.

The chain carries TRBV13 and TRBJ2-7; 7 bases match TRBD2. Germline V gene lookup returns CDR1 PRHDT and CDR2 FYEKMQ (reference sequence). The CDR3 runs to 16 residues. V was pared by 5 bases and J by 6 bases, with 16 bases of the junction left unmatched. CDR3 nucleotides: TGTGCCAGCAGCCGACCCGATAGCGGGTTGGCGGGCGAGCAGTACTTC. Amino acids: CASSRPDSGLAGEQYF.

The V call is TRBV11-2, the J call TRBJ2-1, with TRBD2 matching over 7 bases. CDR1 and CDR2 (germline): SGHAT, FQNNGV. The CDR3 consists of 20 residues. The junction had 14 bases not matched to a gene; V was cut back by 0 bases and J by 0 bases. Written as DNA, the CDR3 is TGTGCCAGCAGCTTAGATGTATGGGCCCAGCGGGGAAACTCCTACAATGAGCAGTTCTTC. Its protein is CASSLDVWAQRGNSYNEQFF.

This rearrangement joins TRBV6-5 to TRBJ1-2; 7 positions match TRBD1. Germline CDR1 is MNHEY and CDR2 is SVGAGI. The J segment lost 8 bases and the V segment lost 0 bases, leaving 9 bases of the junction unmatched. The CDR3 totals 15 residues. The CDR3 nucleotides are TGTGCCAGCAGTTACTCGCAGACAGGGATCTACGGCTACACCTTC. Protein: CASSYSQTGIYGYTF.

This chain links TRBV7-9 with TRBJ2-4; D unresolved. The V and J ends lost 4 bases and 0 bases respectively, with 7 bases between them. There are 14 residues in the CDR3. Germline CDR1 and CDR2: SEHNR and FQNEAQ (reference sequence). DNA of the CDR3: TGTGCCAGCAGCTCGACACTAGCCAAAAACATTCAGTACTTC. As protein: CASSSTLAKNIQYF.

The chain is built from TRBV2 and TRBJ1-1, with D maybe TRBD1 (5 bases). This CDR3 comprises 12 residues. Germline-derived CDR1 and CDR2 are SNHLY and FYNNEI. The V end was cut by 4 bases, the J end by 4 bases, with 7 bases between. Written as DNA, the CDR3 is TGTGCCAGCAGTGTTAGGGGCACTGAAGCTTTCTTT. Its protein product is CASSVRGTEAFF.

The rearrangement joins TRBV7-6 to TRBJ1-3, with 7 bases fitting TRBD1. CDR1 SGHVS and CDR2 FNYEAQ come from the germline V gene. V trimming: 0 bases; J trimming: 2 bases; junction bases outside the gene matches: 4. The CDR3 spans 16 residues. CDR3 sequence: CASSLAGGATGNTIYF. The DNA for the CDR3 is TGTGCCAGCAGCTTAGCAGGGGGCGCAACTGGAAACACCATATATTTT.

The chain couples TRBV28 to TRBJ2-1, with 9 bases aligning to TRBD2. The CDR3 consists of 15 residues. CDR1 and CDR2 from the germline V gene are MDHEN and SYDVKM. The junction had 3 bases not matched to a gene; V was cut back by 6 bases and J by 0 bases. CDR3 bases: TGTGCCAGCAGCCAACTAGCGGGCTCCTACAATGAGCAGTTCTTC. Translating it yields CASSQLAGSYNEQFF.

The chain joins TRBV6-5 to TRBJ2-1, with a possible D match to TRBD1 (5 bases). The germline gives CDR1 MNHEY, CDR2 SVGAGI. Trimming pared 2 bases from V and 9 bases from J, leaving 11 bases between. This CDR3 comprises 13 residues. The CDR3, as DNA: TGTGCCAGCAGTTACGCAGGGTGGAGTGAGCAGTTCTTC. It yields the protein CASSYAGWSEQFF.

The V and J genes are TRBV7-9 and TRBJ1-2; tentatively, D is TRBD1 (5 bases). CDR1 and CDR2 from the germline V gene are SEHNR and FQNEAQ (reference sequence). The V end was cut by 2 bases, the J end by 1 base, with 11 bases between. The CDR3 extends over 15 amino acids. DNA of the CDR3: TGTGCCAGCAGCTTATGGGGGGGAGTTAACTATGGCTACACCTTC. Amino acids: CASSLWGGVNYGYTF.

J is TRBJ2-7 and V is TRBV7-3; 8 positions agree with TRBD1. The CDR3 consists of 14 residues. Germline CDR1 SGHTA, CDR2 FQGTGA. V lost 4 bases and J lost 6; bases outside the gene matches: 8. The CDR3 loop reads CASSYDRGSGEQYF. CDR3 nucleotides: TGTGCCAGCAGCTACGACAGGGGAAGTGGCGAGCAGTACTTC.

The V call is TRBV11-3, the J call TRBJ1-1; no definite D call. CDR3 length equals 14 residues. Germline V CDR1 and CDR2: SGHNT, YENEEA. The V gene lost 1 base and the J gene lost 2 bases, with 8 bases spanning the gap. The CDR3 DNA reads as TGTGCCAGCAGCTTAGGGAGGGCCAACACTGAAGCTTTCTTT. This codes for CASSLGRANTEAFF. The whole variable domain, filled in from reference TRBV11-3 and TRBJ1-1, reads EAGVVQSPRYKIIEKKQPVAFWCNPISGHNTLYWYLQNLGQGPELLIRYENEEAVDDSQLPKDRFSAERLKGVDSTLKIQPAELGDSAVYLCASSLGRANTEAFFGQGTRLTVV.